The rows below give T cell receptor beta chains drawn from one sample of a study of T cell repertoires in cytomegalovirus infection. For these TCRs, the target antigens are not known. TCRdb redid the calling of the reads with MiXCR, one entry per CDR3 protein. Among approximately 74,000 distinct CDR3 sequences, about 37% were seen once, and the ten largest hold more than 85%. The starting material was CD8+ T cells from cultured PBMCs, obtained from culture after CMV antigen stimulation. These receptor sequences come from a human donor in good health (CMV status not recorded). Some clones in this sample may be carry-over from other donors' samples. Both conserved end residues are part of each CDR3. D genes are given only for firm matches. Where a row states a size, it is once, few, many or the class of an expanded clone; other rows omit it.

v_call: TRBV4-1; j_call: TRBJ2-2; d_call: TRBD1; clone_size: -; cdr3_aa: CASSHSDRAQGELFF; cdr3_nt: TGCGCCAGCAGCCACTCCGACAGGGCTCAAGGGGAGCTGTTTTTT
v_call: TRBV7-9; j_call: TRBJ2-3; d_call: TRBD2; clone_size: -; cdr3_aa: CASSLRFAGGLSDTQYF; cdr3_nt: TGTGCCAGCAGCTTACGGTTCGCGGGGGGGCTGTCAGATACGCAGTATTTT
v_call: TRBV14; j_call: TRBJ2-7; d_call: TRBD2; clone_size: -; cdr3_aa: CASSQLPSGGRYEQYF; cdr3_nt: TGTGCCAGCAGCCAACTACCCTCGGGAGGACGTTACGAGCAGTACTTC
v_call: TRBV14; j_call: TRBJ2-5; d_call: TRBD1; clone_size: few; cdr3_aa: CASSPRTGGQETQYF; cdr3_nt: TGTGCCAGCAGCCCCCGGACAGGGGGGCAAGAGACCCAGTACTTC
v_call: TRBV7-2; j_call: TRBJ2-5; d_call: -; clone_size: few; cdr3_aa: CASSSSRVQETQYF; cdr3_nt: TGTGCCAGCAGCTCTTCTAGAGTCCAAGAGACCCAGTACTTC
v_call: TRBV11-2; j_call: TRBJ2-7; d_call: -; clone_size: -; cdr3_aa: CASSLGQESSYEQYF; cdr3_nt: TGTGCCAGCAGCTTAGGACAGGAAAGCTCCTACGAGCAGTACTTC
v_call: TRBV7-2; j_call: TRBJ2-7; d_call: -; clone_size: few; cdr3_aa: CASRTPGDPYEQYF; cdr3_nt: TGTGCCAGCAGGACCCCAGGGGATCCCTACGAGCAGTACTTC
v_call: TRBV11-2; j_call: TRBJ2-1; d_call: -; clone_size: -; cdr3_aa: CASSRRAGEQFF; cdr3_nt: TGTGCCAGCAGCCGTCGGGCGGGGGAGCAGTTCTTC
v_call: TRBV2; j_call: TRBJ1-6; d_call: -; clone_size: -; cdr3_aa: CASSERGDRPYSPLHF; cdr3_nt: TGTGCCAGCAGTGAACGAGGGGATCGACCATATTCACCCCTCCACTTT
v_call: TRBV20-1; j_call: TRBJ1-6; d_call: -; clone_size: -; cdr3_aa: CSASGDKVNSPLHF; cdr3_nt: TGCAGTGCTAGTGGGGACAAGGTTAATTCACCCCTCCACTTT
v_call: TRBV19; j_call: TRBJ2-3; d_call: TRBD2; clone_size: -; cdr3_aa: CASSGRLAGGTDTQYF; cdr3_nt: TGTGCCAGTAGTGGGAGACTAGCGGGGGGCACAGATACGCAGTATTTT
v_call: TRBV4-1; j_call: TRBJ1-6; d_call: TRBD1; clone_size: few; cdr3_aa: CASSPIEGQGLNSPLHF; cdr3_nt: TGCGCCAGCAGCCCAATCGAGGGACAGGGTCTGAATTCACCCCTCCACTTT
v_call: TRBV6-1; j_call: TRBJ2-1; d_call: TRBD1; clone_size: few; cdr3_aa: CASSWTGDSNEQFF; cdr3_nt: TGTGCCAGCAGCTGGACAGGGGATTCCAATGAGCAGTTCTTC
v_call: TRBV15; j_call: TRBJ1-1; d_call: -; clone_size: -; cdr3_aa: CATSSSLGWTEAFF; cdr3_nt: TGTGCCACCAGCAGTTCCCTCGGTTGGACTGAAGCTTTCTTT
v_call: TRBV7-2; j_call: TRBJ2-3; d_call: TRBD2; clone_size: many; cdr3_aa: CASSPRAGYITDTQYF; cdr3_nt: TGTGCCAGCAGCCCCCGAGCGGGGTACATTACAGATACGCAGTATTTT
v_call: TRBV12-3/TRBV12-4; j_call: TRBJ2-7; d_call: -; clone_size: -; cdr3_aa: CASSQDSSAYEQYF; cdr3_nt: TGTGCCAGCAGCCAGGACAGCTCTGCCTACGAGCAGTACTTC
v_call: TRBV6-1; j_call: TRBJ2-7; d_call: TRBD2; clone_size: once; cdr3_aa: CASKEHSGEPYEQYF; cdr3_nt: TGTGCCAGCAAAGAACACAGCGGGGAGCCCTACGAGCAGTACTTC
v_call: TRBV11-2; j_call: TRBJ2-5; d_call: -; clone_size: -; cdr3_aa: CASSLVWQETQYF; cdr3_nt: TGTGCCAGCAGCTTAGTGTGGCAAGAGACCCAGTACTTC
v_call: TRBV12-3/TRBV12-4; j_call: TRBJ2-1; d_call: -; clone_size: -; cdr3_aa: CASSPGRYNEQFF; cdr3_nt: TGTGCCAGCAGTCCGGGACGGTACAATGAGCAGTTCTTC
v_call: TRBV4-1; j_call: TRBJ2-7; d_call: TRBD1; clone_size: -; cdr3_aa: CASSRSRDSSYEQYF; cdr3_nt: TGCGCCAGCAGCCGCAGCCGGGACAGTTCCTACGAGCAGTACTTC
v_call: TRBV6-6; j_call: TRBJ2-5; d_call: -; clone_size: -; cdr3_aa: CASSEYQETQYF; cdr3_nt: TGTGCCAGCAGCGAGTACCAAGAGACCCAGTACTTC
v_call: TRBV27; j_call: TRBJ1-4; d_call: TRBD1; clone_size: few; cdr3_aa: CASSDPGGTNEKLFF; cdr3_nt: TGTGCCAGCAGTGATCCAGGGGGTACTAATGAAAAACTGTTTTTT
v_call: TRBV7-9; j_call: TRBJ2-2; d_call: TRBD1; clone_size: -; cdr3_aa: CASSLPRQGTNTGELFF; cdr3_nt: TGTGCCAGCAGCTTACCCCGACAGGGTACGAACACCGGGGAGCTGTTTTTT
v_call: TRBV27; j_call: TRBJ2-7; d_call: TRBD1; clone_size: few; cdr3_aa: CASSGQGSYEQYF; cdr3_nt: TGTGCCAGCAGTGGACAGGGCTCCTACGAGCAGTACTTC
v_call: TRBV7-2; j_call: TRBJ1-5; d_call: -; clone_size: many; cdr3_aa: CASSLAGVRNQPQHF; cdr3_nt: TGTGCCAGCAGCTTAGCCGGGGTTCGGAATCAGCCCCAGCATTTT
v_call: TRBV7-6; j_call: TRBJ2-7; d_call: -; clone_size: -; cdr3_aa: CASSHPGDPYEQYF; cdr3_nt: TGTGCCAGCAGCCACCCGGGGGACCCCTACGAGCAGTACTTC
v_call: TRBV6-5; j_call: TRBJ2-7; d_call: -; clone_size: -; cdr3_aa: CASSQRVVHEQYF; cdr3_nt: TGTGCCAGCAGTCAGCGGGTCGTCCACGAGCAGTACTTC
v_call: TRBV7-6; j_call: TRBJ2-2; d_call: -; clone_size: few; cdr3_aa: CASSFTGELFF; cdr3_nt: TGTGCCAGCAGCTTCACCGGGGAGCTGTTTTTT
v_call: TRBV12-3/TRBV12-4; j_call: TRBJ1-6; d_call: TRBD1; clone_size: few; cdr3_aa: CASSFSGGNSPLHF; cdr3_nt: TGTGCCAGCAGTTTTTCAGGGGGGAATTCACCCCTCCACTTT
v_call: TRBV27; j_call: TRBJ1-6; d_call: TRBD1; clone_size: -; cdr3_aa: CASSLSTTGSSPLHF; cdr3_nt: TGTGCCAGCAGTTTATCCACGACAGGGAGTTCACCCCTCCACTTT
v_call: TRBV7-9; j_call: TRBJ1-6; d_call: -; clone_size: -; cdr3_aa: CASSFDSRGGNSPLHF; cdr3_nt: TGTGCCAGCAGCTTTGATTCTCGGGGCGGTAATTCACCCCTCCACTTT
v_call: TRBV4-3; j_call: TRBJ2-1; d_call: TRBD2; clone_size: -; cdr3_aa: CASSQGPSGYNEQFF; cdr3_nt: TGCGCCAGCAGCCAAGGCCCTAGCGGCTACAATGAGCAGTTCTTC
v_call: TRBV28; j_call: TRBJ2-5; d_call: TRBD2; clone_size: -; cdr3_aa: CASSGGPGLQETQYF; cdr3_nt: TGTGCCAGCAGCGGAGGGCCGGGACTACAAGAGACCCAGTACTTC